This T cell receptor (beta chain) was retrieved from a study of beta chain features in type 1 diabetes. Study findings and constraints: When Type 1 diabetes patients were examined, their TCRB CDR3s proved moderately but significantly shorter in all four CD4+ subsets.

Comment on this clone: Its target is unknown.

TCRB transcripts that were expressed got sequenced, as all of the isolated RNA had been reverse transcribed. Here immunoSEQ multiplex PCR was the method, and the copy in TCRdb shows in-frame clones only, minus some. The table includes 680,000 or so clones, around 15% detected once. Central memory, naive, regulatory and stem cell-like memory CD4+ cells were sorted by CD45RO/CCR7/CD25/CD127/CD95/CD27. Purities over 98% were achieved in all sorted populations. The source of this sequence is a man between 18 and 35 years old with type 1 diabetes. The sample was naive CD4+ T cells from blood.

The CDR3 bases are TGTGCCAGCAGCCTTAGCGTAGCCAAAAACATTCAGTACTTC. Amino acids: CASSLSVAKNIQYF. The chain links TRBV7-8 to TRBJ2-4, with a tentative D call TRBD2 (5 bases). Germline V gives CDR1 SGHVS, CDR2 FQNEAQ. V was trimmed by 5 bases and J by 0 bases, leaving 8 bases between them. The CDR3 is 14 residues long.